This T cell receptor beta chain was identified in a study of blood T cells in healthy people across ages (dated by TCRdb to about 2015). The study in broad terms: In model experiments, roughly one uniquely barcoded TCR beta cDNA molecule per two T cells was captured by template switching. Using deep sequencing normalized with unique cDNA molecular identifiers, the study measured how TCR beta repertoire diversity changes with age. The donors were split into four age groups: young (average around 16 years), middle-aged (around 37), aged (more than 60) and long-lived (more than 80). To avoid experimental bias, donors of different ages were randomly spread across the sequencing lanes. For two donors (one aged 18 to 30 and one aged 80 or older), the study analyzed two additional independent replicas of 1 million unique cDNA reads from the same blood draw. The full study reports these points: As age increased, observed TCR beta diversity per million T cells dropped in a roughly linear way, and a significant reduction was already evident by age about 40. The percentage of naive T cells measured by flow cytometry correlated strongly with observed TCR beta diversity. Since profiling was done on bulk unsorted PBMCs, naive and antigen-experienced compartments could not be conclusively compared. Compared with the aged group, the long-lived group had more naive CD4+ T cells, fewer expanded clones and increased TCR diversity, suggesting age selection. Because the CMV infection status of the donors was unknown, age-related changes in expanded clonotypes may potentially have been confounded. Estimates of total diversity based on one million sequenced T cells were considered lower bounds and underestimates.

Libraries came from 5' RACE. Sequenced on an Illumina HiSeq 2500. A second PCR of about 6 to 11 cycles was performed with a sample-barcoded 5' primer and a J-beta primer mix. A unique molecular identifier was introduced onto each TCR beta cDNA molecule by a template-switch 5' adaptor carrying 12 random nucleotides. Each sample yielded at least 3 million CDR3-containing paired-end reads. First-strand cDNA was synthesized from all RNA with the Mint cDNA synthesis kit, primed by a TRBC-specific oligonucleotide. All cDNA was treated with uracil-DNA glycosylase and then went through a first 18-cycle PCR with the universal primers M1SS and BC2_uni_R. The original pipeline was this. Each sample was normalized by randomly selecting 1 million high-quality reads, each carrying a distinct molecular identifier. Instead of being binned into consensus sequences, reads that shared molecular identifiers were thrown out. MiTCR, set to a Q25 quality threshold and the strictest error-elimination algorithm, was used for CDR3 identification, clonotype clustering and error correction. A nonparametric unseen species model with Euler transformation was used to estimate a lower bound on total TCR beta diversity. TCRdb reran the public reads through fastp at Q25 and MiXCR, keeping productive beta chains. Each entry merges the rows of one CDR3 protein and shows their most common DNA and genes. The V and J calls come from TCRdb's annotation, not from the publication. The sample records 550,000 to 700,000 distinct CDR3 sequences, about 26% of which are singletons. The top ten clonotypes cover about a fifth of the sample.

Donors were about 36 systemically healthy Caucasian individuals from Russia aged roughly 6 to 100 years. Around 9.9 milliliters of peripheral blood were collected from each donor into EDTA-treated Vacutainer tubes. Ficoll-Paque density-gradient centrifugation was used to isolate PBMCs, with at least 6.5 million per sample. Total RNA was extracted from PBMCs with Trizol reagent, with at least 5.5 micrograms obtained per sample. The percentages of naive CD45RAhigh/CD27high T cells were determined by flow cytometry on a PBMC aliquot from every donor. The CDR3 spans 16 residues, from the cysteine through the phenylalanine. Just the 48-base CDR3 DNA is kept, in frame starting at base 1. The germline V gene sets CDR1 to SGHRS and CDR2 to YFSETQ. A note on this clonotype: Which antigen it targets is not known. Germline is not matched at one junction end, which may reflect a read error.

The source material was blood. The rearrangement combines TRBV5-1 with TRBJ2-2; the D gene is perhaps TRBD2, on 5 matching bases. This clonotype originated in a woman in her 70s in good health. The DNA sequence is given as TGCGCCAGCTTCCCACTGACGGCCGCGAACACCGGGGAGCCGTTTTTT. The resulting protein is CASFPLTAANTGEPFF.